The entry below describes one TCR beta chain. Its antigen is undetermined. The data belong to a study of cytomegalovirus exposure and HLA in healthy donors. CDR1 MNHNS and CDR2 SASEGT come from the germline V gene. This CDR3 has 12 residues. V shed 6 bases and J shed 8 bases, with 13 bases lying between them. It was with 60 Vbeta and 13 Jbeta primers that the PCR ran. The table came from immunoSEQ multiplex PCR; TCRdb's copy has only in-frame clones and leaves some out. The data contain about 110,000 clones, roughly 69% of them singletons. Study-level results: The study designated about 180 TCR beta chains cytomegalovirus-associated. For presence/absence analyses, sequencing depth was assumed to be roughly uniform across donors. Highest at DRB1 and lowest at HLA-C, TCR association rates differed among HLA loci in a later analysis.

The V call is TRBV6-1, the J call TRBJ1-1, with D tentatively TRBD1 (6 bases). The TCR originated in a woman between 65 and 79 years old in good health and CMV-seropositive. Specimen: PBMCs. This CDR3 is CASRAGVKEAFF. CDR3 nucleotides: TGTGCCAGCAGGGCAGGGGTTAAAGAAGCTTTCTTT.